This TCR beta chain was sequenced during a study of blood T cell repertoires in COVID-19. About the research overall: The analysed material was cDNA or gDNA that came from T cells, B-cell-depleted T cells, or PBMCs.

This CDR3 contains 14 residues. Germline CDR1 and CDR2: MNHEY and SMNVEV (reference sequence). V was pared by 6 bases and J by 2 bases, with 13 bases between. TCRdb keeps only in-frame clones here, not all; method: immunoSEQ multiplex PCR. The sample has about 26,000 clones, 60% to 70% seen once; the top ten hold roughly 8%. The V gene is TRBV27, the J gene TRBJ1-1, with a tentative D call TRBD1 (6 bases). The receptor was derived from a man in his 60s with active or convalescent COVID-19. Sequencing input: peripheral blood. CDR3 DNA sequence: TGTGCCAGCAGCTCCCCCGGGACAAACACTGAAGCTTTCTTT. It codes for CASSSPGTNTEAFF.